This T cell receptor beta chain comes out of a study of blood T cell repertoires in COVID-19. This CDR3 spans 17 amino acids. Germline trimming cut 6 bases from V and 8 bases from J; bases unmatched to any gene: 16. Germline CDR1 is LNHDA and CDR2 is SQIVND (reference sequence). Study members were between about 18 and 95 years old and lived in some 22 US regions. Clinical history as reported by participants underpinned cohort assignment. Only in-frame clones appear in the TCRdb table, and some are missing; sequencing was by immunoSEQ multiplex PCR. In the table there are around 250,000 clones, around 90% of which are singletons.

This sequence joins TRBV19 and TRBJ1-4; 9 positions agree with TRBD1. Sequencing input: PBMCs or T cells enriched from blood (not recorded which). The receptor was isolated from a woman aged 45-59 years who had recovered from COVID-19. CDR3 nucleotides: TGTGCCAGTAGGGCGTCCCGGGACAGGGACCGTAGGGAAAAACTGTTTTTT. Its protein product is CASRASRDRDRREKLFF.